This T cell receptor (beta chain) stems from a study of cytomegalovirus exposure and HLA in healthy donors. Findings and caveats of the study: In a later analysis, specific HLA alleles were associated with approximately 16,000 TCR beta sequences at a 0.05 false discovery rate. An analysis was carried out at a later point. It showed that HLA-associated TCR beta chains were more clonally expanded than equally common non-associated chains. The authors later found most CMV-associated TCR beta chains appeared HLA-restricted. Previously analyzed data showed that most TCR beta V segments were productive at a frequency of about 87% or about 30%.

13 Jbeta primers and 60 Vbeta primers were used for the PCR. Clones were sequenced by immunoSEQ multiplex PCR, and TCRdb holds only the in-frame ones, with some missing. Across some 110,000 clones, the top ten clones capture roughly 6.6% of the sample. Turning to this clone: Its antigen remains unknown.

The CDR3 contains 16 residues. J gave up 3 bases and V 2 bases, and 9 bases lay outside the gene matches. The V gene's germline CDR1 is KGHSH and CDR2 LQKENI. V is TRBV18 and J is TRBJ2-7, with 8 bases aligning to TRBD2. This TCR came from a man between 40 and 49 years old in good health and CMV-seropositive. The material sequenced was PBMCs. As DNA, the CDR3 is TGTGCCAGCTCACCAACTCGGACTAGCTGGGGCTACGAGCAGTACTTC. Translation gives CASSPTRTSWGYEQYF.